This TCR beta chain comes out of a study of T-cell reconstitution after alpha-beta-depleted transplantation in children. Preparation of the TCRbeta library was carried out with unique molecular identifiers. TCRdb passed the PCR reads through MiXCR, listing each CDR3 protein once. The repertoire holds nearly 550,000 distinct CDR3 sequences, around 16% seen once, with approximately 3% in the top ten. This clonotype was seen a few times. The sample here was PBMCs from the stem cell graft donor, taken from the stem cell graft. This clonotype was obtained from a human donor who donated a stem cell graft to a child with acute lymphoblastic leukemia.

The CDR3 nucleotides read TGCAGCGTTAGTGGATTAGCGAGGGATAGCACAGATACGCAGTATTTT. It codes for CSVSGLARDSTDTQYF. The genes are TRBV29-1 and TRBJ2-3, with D possibly matching TRBD2 (5 bases). Germline CDR1 is SQVTM and CDR2 is ANQGSEA. V was pared by 5 bases and J by 0 bases, with 18 bases between. The CDR3 has 16 amino acids.